This passage covers 20 T cell receptor beta chains from one sample sequenced in a study of cytomegalovirus exposure and HLA in healthy donors. PCR involved 60 Vbeta and 13 Jbeta primers. Assay: immunoSEQ multiplex PCR; the TCRdb copy retains only in-frame clones and omits some. The data show more than 130,000 clones, 78% seen once. Sequencing used PBMCs. The source is a male donor in good health and CMV-seronegative.

This chain uses TRBV4-1 with TRBJ1-2; D gene ambiguous. Per germline, CDR1 MGHRA and CDR2 YSYEKL. The CDR3 totals 14 residues. The V and J ends lost 5 bases and 5 bases respectively, with 15 bases between them. The DNA of the CDR3 is TGCGCCAGCAGCTTGAACTCGGGAGATTATGGCTACACCTTC. Amino acid sequence: CASSLNSGDYGYTF.

The chain is built from TRBV6-1 and TRBJ1-1; 7 bases agree with TRBD1. The length of the CDR3 is 15 residues. Germline values: CDR1 MNHNS, CDR2 SASEGT. Germline trimming cut 6 bases from V and 4 bases from J; bases unmatched to any gene: 11. The CDR3 DNA is TGTGCCAGCAGCCCGGGGTTGACAGGGTCCACTGAAGCTTTCTTT. Its protein product is CASSPGLTGSTEAFF.

This sequence joins TRBV30 and TRBJ1-1; D unresolved. CDR1 and CDR2 (germline): GTSNPN, SVGIG (reference sequence). V was cut by 3 bases and J by 6 bases, with 14 bases left in between. This CDR3 is 13 amino acids long. CDR3 nucleotide sequence: TGTGCCTGGAGCGCAGGCGGGGAGTCTGAAGCTTTCTTT. It is translated as CAWSAGGESEAFF.

V gene TRBV2 combines with J gene TRBJ2-7; D is possibly TRBD1 (6 bases). The V end was cut by 2 bases, the J end by 2 bases, with 10 bases between. This CDR3 region has 14 residues. CDR1 is SNHLY, CDR2 FYNNEI, per germline. For the CDR3, the DNA is TGTGCCAGCAGTGAACGACAGGCCCCCTACGAGCAGTACTTC. Encoded protein: CASSERQAPYEQYF.

In this sample, this clone turned up a few times. This rearrangement joins TRBV10-3 to TRBJ2-7; 8 bases align to TRBD2. The length of the CDR3 is 16 residues. Germline CDR1 reads ENHRY; CDR2 reads SYGVKD. V shed 3 bases, J shed 4 bases, and the junction held 11 bases outside the gene matches. CDR3 region: CAISDVDGRARYEQYF. The CDR3 DNA is TGTGCCATCAGTGATGTTGACGGGAGGGCCAGGTACGAGCAGTACTTC.

In regard to this clone: The junction departs from germline at one end; a sequencing error may be responsible. V is TRBV7-7 and J is TRBJ2-2, with a tentative D call TRBD2 (5 bases). From germline, CDR1 is SSHAT and CDR2 FNYEAQ (reference sequence). The CDR3 totals 14 residues. The CDR3 protein is CASSLARADGELFF. The CDR3 DNA reads TGTGCTAGCAGCTTAGCGCGGGCAGACGGGGAGCTGTTTTTT.

There are a few counts of this clone. This chain uses TRBV19 with TRBJ2-2, with 9 bases fitting TRBD2. Germline V gives CDR1 LNHDA, CDR2 SQIVND (reference sequence). The junction had 6 bases not matched to a gene; V was cut back by 3 bases and J by 4 bases. The CDR3 length is 16 residues. The CDR3 reads CASSIPAGGSTGELFF. The CDR3, as DNA: TGTGCCAGTAGTATCCCCGCGGGAGGGTCCACCGGGGAGCTGTTTTTT. The entire variable domain, with the rest obtained from reference TRBV19 and TRBJ2-2, is as follows: DGGITQSPKYLFRKEGQNVTLSCEQNLNHDAMYWYRQDPGQGLRLIYYSQIVNDFQKGDIAEGYSVSREKKESFPLTVTSAQKNPTAFYLCASSIPAGGSTGELFFGEGSRLTVL.

This clone showed up just once. One junction end disagrees with the germline gene, perhaps due to a read error. The chain uses TRBV5-4 and TRBJ2-7; 8 nucleotides agree with TRBD2. CDR3 size: 16 residues. Germline CDR1 reads SGHNT; CDR2 reads YYREEE (reference sequence). The chain's CDR3 is CARSPKLRGGGYEQYF. The CDR3 bases are TGTGCCCGCAGCCCCAAACTACGGGGGGGCGGGTACGAGCAGTACTTC.

The rearrangement links TRBV20-1 to TRBJ1-1; D possibly corresponds to TRBD1 (5 bases). V was shortened by 3 bases and J by 6 bases, with 8 bases between the two germline ends. Germline CDR1 is DFQATT and CDR2 is SNEGSKA (reference sequence). The CDR3 extends over 11 amino acids. DNA of the CDR3: TGCAGTGCTAGCAAGGGGCCTGAAGCTTTCTTT. It specifies CSASKGPEAFF.

The chain uses TRBV5-4 and TRBJ1-1, with D possibly matching TRBD1 (6 bases). The CDR3 totals 13 residues. CDR1 and CDR2 from the germline V gene are SGHNT and YYREEE (reference sequence). The germline V and J ends were trimmed by 6 bases and 1 base, with 10 bases remaining between them. CDR3 nucleotides: TGTGCCAGCACCGGACAGACGAACACTGAAGCTTTCTTT. Protein product: CASTGQTNTEAFF.

The V call is TRBV5-3, the J call TRBJ2-7; maybe TRBD1 (7 bases). TRBV5-3 is treated as an ORF (open reading frame) with a function not yet certain. The CDR3 length is 16 residues. V lost 2 bases, J lost 1 base, and 16 bases lay in between. In DNA form, the CDR3 reads TGTGCCAGAAGCTTATCTCCCCAGGGGGGTTCCTACGAGCAGTACTTC. The encoded protein is CARSLSPQGGSYEQYF.

The chain has TRBV7-2 and TRBJ1-5; 9 nucleotides line up with TRBD1. The junction had 4 bases not matched to a gene; V was cut back by 6 bases and J by 1 base. This CDR3 is 15 amino acids long. Per the germline V gene, CDR1 is SGHTA and CDR2 is FQGNSA. The CDR3 nucleotides read TGTGCCAGCAGTCGGACAGGGGTAAGCAATCAGCCCCAGCATTTT. This sequence encodes CASSRTGVSNQPQHF.

This clone came up once. The chain combines TRBV18 with TRBJ2-3, with TRBD1 matching 10 bases. From germline, CDR1 is KGHSH and CDR2 LQKENI. The J segment lost 1 base and the V segment lost 4 bases, leaving 17 bases of the junction unmatched. This CDR3 is built from 20 residues. CDR3 sequence: CASSLLRPRDRGARTDTQYF. The CDR3 DNA is TGTGCCAGCTCACTACTTCGACCCCGGGACAGGGGTGCCCGCACAGATACGCAGTATTTT.

This clone was observed a handful of times. The CDR3 spells CATGLAGAYEQYF. CDR3 bases: TGTGCCACCGGACTAGCGGGGGCCTACGAGCAGTACTTC. The chain is built from TRBV10-3 and TRBJ2-7, with TRBD2 identical over 13 bases. Trimming took 10 bases from V and 2 from J; bases not matched to a gene: 2. Germline lookup yields CDR1 ENHRY and CDR2 SYGVKD. The CDR3 totals 13 residues.

The V gene is TRBV29-1, the J gene TRBJ2-3; D gene ambiguous. Germline-derived CDR1 and CDR2 are SQVTM and ANQGSEA. The CDR3 is made up of 13 amino acids. Trimming stripped 4 bases from V and 1 base from J, with 9 bases between. CDR3 sequence (DNA): TGCAGCGTTGTTTCCCAGGGCACAGATACGCAGTATTTT. Translated, it gives CSVVSQGTDTQYF.

The gene calls are TRBV14 and TRBJ2-7; TRBD1 matches 7 bases. The CDR3 runs 15 residues. V shed 0 bases and J 4 bases; nucleotides not matched to a gene: 6. Per the germline V gene, CDR1 is SGHDN and CDR2 is FVKESK. The CDR3 is CASSQDRQGIYEQYF. The CDR3 DNA follows: TGTGCCAGCAGCCAAGATAGACAGGGAATATACGAGCAGTACTTC. Together with reference TRBV14 and TRBJ2-7, the CDR3 gives the full variable domain: EAGVTQFPSHSVIEKGQTVTLRCDPISGHDNLYWYRRVMGKEIKFLLHFVKESKQDESGMPNNRFLAERTGGTYSTLKVQPAELEDSGVYFCASSQDRQGIYEQYFGPGTRLTVT.

The chain has TRBV29-1 and TRBJ1-2, with a tentative D call TRBD1 (5 bases). Germline-derived CDR1 and CDR2 are SQVTM and ANQGSEA. With 5 bases removed from V and 3 bases from J, the gap between germline ends came to 13 bases. The CDR3 length is 13 residues. The CDR3 here is CSVSHGGDYGYTF. The CDR3 region has the DNA TGCAGCGTTTCTCACGGAGGGGACTATGGCTACACCTTC.

In regard to this clone: Other DNA variants within this sample encode the same CDR3. The chain recombines TRBV19 with TRBJ2-1; perhaps TRBD2 as D (6 bases). The CDR3 is made up of 14 amino acids. The ends were cut back, 3 bases at V and 2 bases at J, with 8 bases in the middle. Germline V CDR1 and CDR2: LNHDA, SQIVND (reference sequence). CDR3 sequence: CASSIGGPYNEQFF. DNA of the CDR3: TGTGCCAGTAGTATCGGAGGGCCCTACAATGAGCAGTTCTTC. Supplemented by reference TRBV19 and TRBJ2-1, the full variable domain reads DGGITQSPKYLFRKEGQNVTLSCEQNLNHDAMYWYRQDPGQGLRLIYYSQIVNDFQKGDIAEGYSVSREKKESFPLTVTSAQKNPTAFYLCASSIGGPYNEQFFGPGTRLTVL.

The DNA of the CDR3 is TGCGCCAGCAGTGACACTGGGACAGGGGCGCGGGAGCAGTTCTTC. Residues: CASSDTGTGAREQFF. The V call is TRBV10-1, the J call TRBJ2-1; 10 bases align to TRBD1. There are 15 residues in the CDR3. Losses at the gene ends were 3 bases for V and 10 bases for J; bases not matched to a gene: 9. Germline values: CDR1 WNHNN, CDR2 SYGVQD (reference sequence).

Regarding this clone: One end of the junction is discordant with germline, which a read error may explain. The rearrangement joins TRBV7-6 to TRBJ1-3; D is unclear. CDR1 SGHVS and CDR2 FNYEAQ come from the germline V gene. The CDR3 has 15 residues. The CDR3 coding sequence is TGTACCAGCAGCGATGCCGGTCCCCCTGGAAACACCATATATTTT. This codes for CTSSDAGPPGNTIYF.